This T cell receptor beta chain derives from a study of shared clonotypes between healthy human individuals. Study background: Per donor, three plates held CD4 naive cells, three held CD4 memory, two held CD8 naive and one held CD8 memory.

The germline gives CDR1 SGHDT, CDR2 YYEEEE. The CDR3 loop spans 14 amino acids. The V and J ends lost 0 bases and 7 bases respectively, with 13 bases between them. Study-wide points: For sorted subsets, rarefaction showed incomplete sequencing despite large depth.

A remark on this clone: Antigen: not known.

The donor cohort consisted entirely of Caucasian adults residing in Nashville, Tennessee. The authors split each subset's genomic DNA evenly across several immunoSEQ plates. Here immunoSEQ multiplex PCR was the method, and the copy in TCRdb shows in-frame clones only, minus some. The sample includes around 700,000 clones, less than 80% of them seen just once. The TCR was taken from a young woman in good health. The chain carries TRBV5-6 and TRBJ1-2, with D uncertain. Sequencing was performed on memory CD4+ T cells sorted from blood. Noted subset: CD45RA-negative fraction. As DNA, the CDR3 is TGTGCCAGCAGCTTGGCCCCGAGTGACTCTGGCTACACCTTC. It is translated as CASSLAPSDSGYTF.